The entry below gives a single TCR beta chain sequence along with its context. Its cognate antigen is unknown. V lost 0 bases and J 3 bases, leaving 15 bases between the germline ends. Germline assignment: CDR1 SGHAT and CDR2 FQNNGV. The CDR3 is 16 residues long. This specimen belongs to a study of T cell responses to AZD1222 COVID-19 vaccine. Findings and limits, study-wide: As reported, nearly half of all spike-specific TCRs target variant regions that are unmutated. Spike-spanning, vaccine-associated CD4 TCRs were dominant at 160-218 and 743-854. Baseline seropositivity characterized only 5 to 7 AZD1222 recipients.

Sequencing was performed with immunoSEQ multiplex PCR; in TCRdb, only in-frame clones are kept and a portion is missing. The sample has approximately 99,000 clones; approximately 90% are singletons. The source was peripheral blood, collected 28 days after the second AZD1222 dose. This chain links TRBV11-2 with TRBJ2-7; D might be TRBD1 or TRBD2, each matching 6 bases. This sequence was found in an adult who received the AZD1222 COVID-19 vaccine. This chain's CDR3 is CASSLEGAGKIYEQYF. The CDR3 DNA follows: TGTGCCAGCAGCTTAGAGGGGGCGGGAAAGATCTACGAGCAGTACTTC.